These 4 T cell receptor beta chains were all obtained from the same sample, sequenced in a study of T cell responses to AZD1222 COVID-19 vaccine. Generated by immunoSEQ multiplex PCR, the TCRdb table keeps only in-frame clones and is missing some. The sample carries about 110,000 clones, more than 85% recorded once. The sequencing used peripheral blood, collected on day 0 of AZD1222 vaccination. All receptors derive from an adult in good health.

The rearrangement joins TRBV7-9 to TRBJ1-2; a possible D gene is TRBD1 (5 bases). The CDR3 is made up of 13 amino acids. Germline V CDR1 and CDR2: SEHNR, FQNEAQ (reference sequence). The V gene lost 3 bases and the J gene lost 8 bases, with 13 bases spanning the gap. CDR3 sequence: CASSFPGELGYTF. The CDR3 region has the DNA TGTGCCAGCAGCTTCCCGGGGGAGCTGGGCTACACCTTC.

The V gene is TRBV7-9, the J gene TRBJ2-7; TRBD1 aligns across 7 bases. The trim removed 4 bases at V and 4 bases at J, leaving 7 bases unmatched. The germline V gene has CDR1 SEHNR and CDR2 FQNEAQ (reference sequence). There are 14 residues in the CDR3. The CDR3 region has the DNA TGTGCCAGCAGCTACTCCGGGACAGATTACGAGCAGTACTTC. Encoded protein: CASSYSGTDYEQYF.

In its sample, this clone was seen a few times. This chain joins TRBV4-3 and TRBJ1-6; 9 nucleotides line up with TRBD1. This CDR3 spans 18 amino acids. The V and J ends lost 4 bases and 5 bases, in that order; junction bases with no gene match: 12. From germline, CDR1 is LGHNA and CDR2 YSLEER. For the CDR3, the DNA is TGCGCCAGCAGCCCCGGGACAGGGAACCCGTTTAATAATTCACCCCTCCACTTT. Translated, it gives CASSPGTGNPFNNSPLHF.

The rearrangement joins TRBV19 to TRBJ1-6; the D is unclear. This CDR3 region has 14 residues. Trimming shortened V by 4 bases and J by 9 bases, and 13 bases separated the two germline ends. Germline values: CDR1 LNHDA, CDR2 SQIVND (reference sequence). The CDR3 DNA follows: TGTGCCAGTAGTAGACGGCAGGATGGTTCACCCCTCCACTTT. This encodes CASSRRQDGSPLHF.